The 3 T cell receptor beta chains below were found in one sample sequenced in a study of T cell repertoires in cytomegalovirus infection. TCRdb reanalysed the reads using MiXCR and keeps one entry per CDR3 protein. Of about 700,000 distinct CDR3 sequences listed, about 33% are singletons. No antigens are known for them. The source material was cultured PBMCs, sampled from culture after CMV antigen stimulation. All receptors derive from a human donor in good health (CMV status not recorded). Some clones in this sample may be carry-over from other donors' samples.

V gene TRBV5-1 combines with J gene TRBJ2-7; D not resolved. CDR3 length: 15 amino acids. Looked up from germline, CDR1 is SGHRS and CDR2 is YFSETQ. Trimming stripped 5 bases from V and 0 bases from J, with 15 bases between. The CDR3, as DNA: TGCGCCAGCAGAATCCGGCCAGCCTACTCCTACGAGCAGTACTTC. Protein sequence: CASRIRPAYSYEQYF.

The chain links TRBV5-1 to TRBJ2-1; 10 bases align to TRBD2. Germline assignment: CDR1 SGHRS and CDR2 YFSETQ. The CDR3 contains 17 residues. With V trimmed by 0 bases and J by 0 bases, 3 bases remained unmatched. The CDR3: CASSLGGLATSYNEQFF. The CDR3 DNA reads as TGCGCCAGCAGCTTGGGGGGACTAGCGACCTCCTACAATGAGCAGTTCTTC.

The rearrangement links TRBV13 to TRBJ1-1; D remains ambiguous. Trimming stripped 6 bases from V and 8 bases from J, with 22 bases between. The CDR3 is 15 amino acids. Germline CDR1 is PRHDT and CDR2 is FYEKMQ (reference sequence). For the CDR3, the DNA is TGTGCCAGCAGGACATATCGTAGCGGCCAATACGAAGCTTTCTTT. It translates to CASRTYRSGQYEAFF.